The entry below gives a single TCR beta chain sequence along with its context. Brentuximab vedotin exposure varied among the patients, all of whom had relapsed after autologous stem cell transplantation. This record comes from a study of PD-1 blockade in classical Hodgkin lymphoma. The method was immunoSEQ multiplex PCR; TCRdb's version includes in-frame clones alone and lacks a portion of them. The sample consists of 9,500 to 13,000 clones, 82% of them appearing once. Germline V CDR1 and CDR2: SNHLY, FYNNEI. This CDR3 is built from 14 residues. Trimming pared 5 bases from V and 0 bases from J, leaving 8 bases between.

The TCR comes from a human donor with classical Hodgkin lymphoma. The specimen comprised peripheral blood mononuclear cells (PBMCs), sampled before the second cycle of nivolumab. This chain links TRBV2 with TRBJ2-1, with D uncertain. The CDR3: CASSHAASYNEQFF. CDR3 DNA sequence: TGTGCCAGCAGTCACGCCGCCTCCTACAATGAGCAGTTCTTC. Looking up the rest from reference TRBV2 and TRBJ2-1 gives the full variable domain: EPEVTQTPSHQVTQMGQEVILRCVPISNHLYFYWYRQILGQKVEFLVSFYNNEISEKSEIFDDQFSVERPDGSNFTLKIRSTKLEDSAMYFCASSHAASYNEQFFGPGTRLTVL.